Detailed here is one TCR beta chain. The target antigen is unknown. Trimming at V came to 8 bases and at J to 4 bases, leaving 5 bases not matched to a gene. CDR3 size: 13 residues. From germline, CDR1 is SGHTA and CDR2 FQGNSA. The source of the sample is a study of OX40 agonist ivuxolimab in advanced cancers. Whole-study findings and limits: By week 6 at 0.1 to 3.0 mg/kg, blood CD4+ and CD8+ T cells had expanded clonally.

Researchers took blood at baseline, on cycle 4 day 1, and on cycle 7 day 1. Clones were read by immunoSEQ multiplex PCR, and TCRdb kept only the in-frame ones, dropping some. This table has roughly 80,000 clones, more than 90% appearing once. The chain links TRBV7-2 to TRBJ1-2; 9 bases are a match to TRBD1. The source of this sequence is an adult with an advanced solid tumor such as melanoma, head and neck, liver or kidney cancer. Source: CD4+ or CD8+ T cells sorted from blood, taken in a trial of the OX40 agonist ivuxolimab. CDR3 nucleotide sequence: TGTGCCAGCGAACAGGGGGCGCCCTATGGCTACACCTTC. Encoded protein: CASEQGAPYGYTF.